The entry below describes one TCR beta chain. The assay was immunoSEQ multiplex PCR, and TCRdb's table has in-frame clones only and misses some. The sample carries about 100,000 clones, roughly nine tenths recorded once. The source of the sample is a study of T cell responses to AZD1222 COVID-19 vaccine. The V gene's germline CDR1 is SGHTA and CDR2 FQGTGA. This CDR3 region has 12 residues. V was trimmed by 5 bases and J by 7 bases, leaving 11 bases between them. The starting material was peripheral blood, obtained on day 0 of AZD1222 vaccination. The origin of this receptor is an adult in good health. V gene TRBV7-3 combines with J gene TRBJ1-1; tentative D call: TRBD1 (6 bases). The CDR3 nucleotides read TGTGCCAGCAGCCAGGGGCTGGGTGAAGCTTTCTTT. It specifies CASSQGLGEAFF.